This T cell receptor (beta chain) was sequenced in a study of shared clonotypes between healthy human individuals. Study at large: Ranging from 18 to 49 in age, donors were a couple of women and a few men.

Only in-frame clones appear in the TCRdb table, and some are missing; sequencing was by immunoSEQ multiplex PCR. Of around 690,000 clones in the sample, less than 95% were seen once. Germline-derived CDR1 and CDR2 are SGHVS and FNYEAQ. The V and J ends lost 4 bases and 5 bases respectively, with 6 bases between them. The CDR3 has 12 amino acids. V is TRBV7-6 and J is TRBJ2-1, with D uncertain. The sample taken for sequencing was memory CD8+ T cells from PBMCs. Stated subset: CD45RO+ cells pooled with CCR7-negative TemRA cells. This TCR came from a man younger than 35 in good health. Some clones in this sample may be carry-over from other donors' samples. CDR3 protein: CASSSENNEQFF. The CDR3 DNA is TGTGCCAGCAGCTCTGAAAACAATGAGCAGTTCTTC.